This T cell receptor beta chain was captured by sequencing in a study of cytomegalovirus exposure and HLA in healthy donors. Profiling relied on immunoSEQ multiplex PCR, and the TCRdb table lists in-frame clones only, not all of them. The sample records 60,000 to 70,000 clones, around nine tenths being singletons. V lost 4 bases and J lost 2, with 12 bases in between. Germline CDR1 MNHEY, CDR2 SVGAGI. The CDR3 is 15 amino acids. The sample comprised PBMCs. The sequence came from a young woman in good health and CMV-seronegative. This chain uses TRBV6-5 with TRBJ2-1; D perhaps matches TRBD1 (6 bases). CDR3 region: CASSLQGLAYNEQFF. The DNA for the CDR3 is TGTGCCAGCAGTTTACAGGGATTGGCCTACAATGAGCAGTTCTTC.